The 24 T cell receptor beta chains in this list originate from one sample, sequenced in a study of T cells in tuberculosis. Method: immunoSEQ multiplex PCR; TCRdb's copy keeps in-frame clones and lacks some. Among 40,000 to 45,000 clones listed, 90% to 95% were seen once. The sequencing input was PBMCs. All receptors derive from a donor between 10 and 35 years old with latent tuberculosis or without tuberculosis infection.

The CDR3 loop reads CSVGQGGGNIQYF. CDR3 nucleotide sequence: TGCAGCGTTGGTCAGGGGGGAGGAAACATTCAGTACTTC. V is TRBV29-1 and J is TRBJ2-4; TRBD1 is a possible D gene (7 bases). Germline assignment: CDR1 SQVTM and CDR2 ANQGSEA. Trimming removed 4 bases at V and 6 bases at J, with 13 bases between. The CDR3 extends over 13 amino acids.

V and J are TRBV6-5 and TRBJ1-4; no definite D call. The V end lost 4 bases, the J end lost 7 bases, and 13 bases lay between the germline ends. This CDR3 has 14 amino acids. The germline V gene has CDR1 MNHEY and CDR2 SVGAGI. The CDR3 nucleotides read TGTGCCAGCAGTTCCCCCACGGAGGGTGAAAAACTGTTTTTT. Amino acids: CASSSPTEGEKLFF.

The chain employs TRBV7-8 and TRBJ1-1; tentatively, D is TRBD1 (6 bases). Germline CDR1 and CDR2: SGHVS and FQNEAQ. The CDR3 is made up of 15 amino acids. With 5 bases removed from V and 0 bases from J, the gap between germline ends came to 13 bases. The CDR3 is CASSLLRTVNTEAFF. The CDR3 nucleotides are TGTGCCAGCAGCCTACTCCGGACAGTGAACACTGAAGCTTTCTTT.

The J gene is TRBJ2-3, the V gene TRBV6-1, with 9 bases lining up with TRBD2. The CDR3 is made up of 14 amino acids. V lost 7 bases to trimming and J lost 4 bases; unmatched junction nucleotides: 6. Germline CDR1 reads MNHNS; CDR2 reads SASEGT. The CDR3: CASNHRTSADTQYF. In DNA, the CDR3 is TGTGCCAGCAATCATAGGACTAGCGCAGATACGCAGTATTTT.

This chain connects TRBV27 to TRBJ2-4; 8 bases are a match to TRBD1. CDR1 MNHEY and CDR2 SMNVEV come from the germline V gene (reference sequence). The V segment lost 5 bases and the J segment 12 bases; nucleotides outside the gene matches: 12. This CDR3 is built from 14 residues. As DNA, the CDR3 is TGTGCCAGCAGTCCCGGACAGGGCCTGACGGGTCAGTACTTC. Translation: CASSPGQGLTGQYF.

The CDR3 protein is CASSLQGTVYNEQFF. CDR3 nucleotides: TGTGCCAGCAGCTTACAGGGGACAGTTTACAATGAGCAGTTCTTC. This rearrangement joins TRBV11-2 to TRBJ2-1, with TRBD1 matching over 7 bases. V was clipped by 2 bases and J by 4 bases; unmatched bases: 5. Germline CDR1 reads SGHAT; CDR2 reads FQNNGV. This CDR3 comprises 15 residues.

V is TRBV7-8 and J is TRBJ1-1; D is unresolved. V lost 1 base and J lost 5, with 17 bases in between. In germline, CDR1 is SGHVS, CDR2 FQNEAQ. This CDR3 contains 16 residues. In DNA form, the CDR3 reads TGTGCCAGCAGCTTAGAGAGGCGGGAGCTCGCGACTGAAGCTTTCTTT. Amino acid sequence: CASSLERRELATEAFF.

The V gene is TRBV6-5, the J gene TRBJ1-1; TRBD1 aligns across 9 bases. Trimming cost V 7 bases and J 2 bases; bases outside gene matches: 5. CDR3 size: 14 residues. The germline CDR1 and CDR2 sequences are MNHEY and SVGAGI. CDR3 loop: CASTRTGGNTEAFF. DNA for the CDR3: TGTGCCAGCACCAGAACAGGGGGCAACACTGAAGCTTTCTTT.

This chain joins TRBV6-1 and TRBJ2-1, with D perhaps TRBD2 (6 bases). This CDR3 has 14 amino acids. Between the trimmed V and J ends, which lost 8 bases and 4 bases, there was a span of 15 bases. Germline CDR1 reads MNHNS; CDR2 reads SASEGT. CDR3 nucleotide sequence: TGTGCCAGCTTCAGGACTACAGTATACAATGAGCAGTTCTTC. Protein sequence: CASFRTTVYNEQFF.

The chain links TRBV7-8 to TRBJ1-2, with D unresolved. The CDR3 is made up of 15 amino acids. The germline V and J ends were trimmed by 1 base and 8 bases, with 17 bases remaining between them. CDR1 is SGHVS and CDR2 is FQNEAQ in the germline V gene. The CDR3 DNA reads as TGTGCCAGCAGCTTAGACCCCGGGCCTCGGGGAGGCTACACCTTC. Residues: CASSLDPGPRGGYTF.

The genes are TRBV4-2 and TRBJ1-4; D may be TRBD1 (5 bases). The germline V and J ends were trimmed by 4 bases and 7 bases, with 25 bases remaining between them. Germline loops: CDR1 LGHNA, CDR2 YNFKEQ. The CDR3 is made up of 18 amino acids. DNA for the CDR3: TGTGCCAGCAGCCGTACCAATACGGGGGATCCCAGGGTTGAAAAACTGTTTTTT. Protein: CASSRTNTGDPRVEKLFF.

This chain uses TRBV6-5 with TRBJ1-2; 9 bases match TRBD1. The CDR3 contains 14 residues. V shed 9 bases and J 2 bases; nucleotides not matched to a gene: 7. The V gene's germline CDR1 is MNHEY and CDR2 SVGAGI. The CDR3 loop reads CASAGTGPNYGYTF. The CDR3 nucleotides read TGTGCCAGTGCCGGGACAGGGCCAAACTATGGCTACACCTTC.

This clone was counted once. The chain uses TRBV10-2 and TRBJ2-7; 15 nucleotides match TRBD2. Germline V gives CDR1 WSHSY, CDR2 SAAADI. The CDR3 sequence is 17 residues long. Trimming removed 5 bases from V and 5 bases from J; junction bases left unmatched: 10. The CDR3 DNA is TGCGCCAGCAGTCGAGGTGGACTAGCGGGAGGGCTCCACGAGCAGTACTTC. As protein: CASSRGGLAGGLHEQYF.

The V and J genes are TRBV4-1 and TRBJ2-3; no definite D call. Germline V gives CDR1 MGHRA, CDR2 YSYEKL. This CDR3 has 13 residues. V was shortened by 1 base and J by 4 bases, with 6 bases between the two germline ends. The CDR3, as DNA: TGCGCCAGCAGCCAAGTCTCTCCAGATACGCAGTATTTT. The encoded protein is CASSQVSPDTQYF.

This clone was recorded only once. The CDR3 coding sequence is TGTGCCAGCAGCCCCCTCCGGAGTAGCGGGAGAGACAATGAGCAGTTCTTC. It codes for CASSPLRSSGRDNEQFF. The chain recombines TRBV7-7 with TRBJ2-1; 9 bases are a match to TRBD2. The CDR3 consists of 17 residues. Germline V gives CDR1 SSHAT, CDR2 FNYEAQ (reference sequence). V was clipped by 5 bases and J by 5 bases; unmatched bases: 13.

V gene TRBV7-8 combines with J gene TRBJ2-5; tentatively, D is TRBD1 (6 bases). Germline values: CDR1 SGHVS, CDR2 FQNEAQ. Trimming left V 5 bases short and J 2 bases short, with 12 bases between. The CDR3 contains 14 residues. CDR3 amino acids: CASSALTGQETQYF. CDR3 bases: TGTGCCAGCAGCGCATTGACAGGTCAAGAGACCCAGTACTTC.

This sequence joins TRBV20-1 and TRBJ2-7; the D gene is possibly TRBD2 (6 bases). Trimming removed 6 bases from V and 5 bases from J, with 11 bases in between. This CDR3 contains 11 residues. Per the germline V gene, CDR1 is DFQATT and CDR2 is SNEGSKA (reference sequence). The CDR3 spells CSAKTSHEQYF. The DNA for the CDR3 is TGCAGTGCCAAGACTAGTCACGAGCAGTACTTC.

This clone appeared once. The rearrangement joins TRBV5-1 to TRBJ2-2, with TRBD2 matching over 10 bases. This CDR3 is built from 17 residues. Germline V CDR1 and CDR2: SGHRS, YFSETQ. V shed 1 base and J 5 bases; nucleotides not matched to a gene: 8. The CDR3 loop is CASSLLASGSLTGELFF. CDR3 nucleotides: TGCGCCAGCAGCTTGTTGGCTAGCGGGAGTTTAACCGGGGAGCTGTTTTTT.

The gene calls are TRBV11-2 and TRBJ2-1; 11 bases are shared with TRBD2. Losses at the gene ends were 5 bases for V and 5 bases for J; bases not matched to a gene: 5. Germline CDR1 is SGHAT and CDR2 is FQNNGV. The CDR3 is 15 residues long. CDR3 sequence: CASSLGTSGNNEQFF. The CDR3 DNA reads TGTGCCAGCAGCCTCGGGACTAGCGGTAACAATGAGCAGTTCTTC.

The chain links TRBV2 to TRBJ2-3; 8 bases are shared with TRBD2. After removal of 6 bases from V and 3 bases from J, the junction contained 8 bases not matched to a gene. This CDR3 is 15 amino acids long. The germline gives CDR1 SNHLY, CDR2 FYNNEI. This CDR3 is CASSRGLGVTDTQYF. DNA of the CDR3: TGTGCCAGCAGCCGGGGACTAGGGGTGACAGATACGCAGTATTTT.

This clone appeared once. The V and J genes are TRBV14 and TRBJ2-3; TRBD2 agrees at 8 bases. Germline V gene data show CDR1 as SGHDN and CDR2 as FVKESK. The V gene end was trimmed by 3 bases and the J gene end by 0 bases; junction bases not matched to a gene: 14. There are 19 residues in the CDR3. CDR3 coding DNA: TGTGCCAGCAGCCACCCGCGGGGAGCGGGGGTGATAAGCACAGATACGCAGTATTTT. Amino acids: CASSHPRGAGVISTDTQYF.

A single count supports this clone. The chain joins TRBV10-3 to TRBJ2-2; 14 bases match TRBD2. The CDR3 sequence is 17 residues long. Germline loops: CDR1 ENHRY, CDR2 SYGVKD. V was pared by 11 bases and J by 6 bases, with 14 bases of the junction left unmatched. The CDR3: CAVEAGTSGRLSGELFF. Written as DNA, the CDR3 is TGTGCCGTGGAAGCCGGGACTAGCGGGAGATTGTCCGGGGAGCTGTTTTTT.

This sequence joins TRBV27 and TRBJ1-6; D may be TRBD1 (5 bases). V lost 3 bases, J lost 4 bases, and 10 bases lay in between. The CDR3 covers 15 residues. The germline V gene encodes CDR1 MNHEY and CDR2 SMNVEV (reference sequence). CDR3 bases: TGTGCCAGCAGTTTGGGGACTGTGTATAATTCACCCCTCCACTTT. Protein: CASSLGTVYNSPLHF.

Details on this clone: At one end, the junction sequence differs from germline, possibly due to a read error. The V call is TRBV30, the J call TRBJ1-1, with TRBD1 matching 9 bases. The CDR3 contains 16 residues. Looked up from germline, CDR1 is GTSNPN and CDR2 is SVGIG (reference sequence). CDR3 sequence reads: CAWRRNPGQGHTQAFF. CDR3 in DNA: TGTGCCTGGAGACGTAACCCGGGACAGGGCCACACTCAAGCTTTCTTT.